One sample yielded the 19 T cell receptor beta chains listed below, sequenced in a study of blood T cell repertoires in COVID-19. Generated by immunoSEQ multiplex PCR, the TCRdb table keeps only in-frame clones and is missing some. The table lists some 290,000 clones, 80% to 90% of them singletons. Sequences were obtained from peripheral blood. The receptors originated from a woman between 25 and 40 years old with COVID-19, enrolled during active disease.

The rearrangement uses TRBV28 and TRBJ1-5; D unclear. The germline V gene encodes CDR1 MDHEN and CDR2 SYDVKM. Trimming removed 7 bases at V and 3 bases at J, with 7 bases between. CDR3 length: 12 residues. CDR3: CASTPNNQPQHF. The DNA of the CDR3 is TGTGCCAGCACCCCCAACAATCAGCCCCAGCATTTT.

This clone was counted once. The chain joins TRBV9 to TRBJ2-7; no firm D call. CDR3 length: 14 residues. Germline V gene sequence: CDR1 SGDLS, CDR2 YYNGEE. Trimming removed 3 bases from V and 2 bases from J, with 12 bases in between. The CDR3 spells CASSAYMGPYEQYF. As DNA, the CDR3 is TGTGCCAGCAGCGCGTATATGGGCCCCTACGAGCAGTACTTC.

The chain links TRBV5-1 to TRBJ2-3; 9 bases agree with TRBD2. Germline assignment: CDR1 SGHRS and CDR2 YFSETQ. J was trimmed by 6 bases and V by 5 bases; bases with no gene match: 10. The CDR3 totals 15 residues. Here the CDR3 reads CASSYPSGAGDTQYF. CDR3 nucleotide sequence: TGCGCCAGCAGTTATCCTAGCGGGGCGGGGGATACGCAGTATTTT.

CDR3 coding DNA: TGTGCCAGCAGTTACTCCACAGGGCCAGAGACCCAGTACTTC. It encodes CASSYSTGPETQYF. The chain has TRBV6-5 and TRBJ2-5, with a possible D match to TRBD1 (6 bases). V lost 0 bases, J lost 4 bases, and 9 bases lay in between. This CDR3 comprises 14 residues. CDR1 and CDR2 (germline): MNHEY, SVGAGI.

The J gene is TRBJ2-1, the V gene TRBV11-3, with 9 positions matching TRBD2. Germline V CDR1 and CDR2: SGHNT, YENEEA. The ends lost 1 base at V and 7 bases at J; junction bases unmatched: 17. This CDR3 spans 19 amino acids. DNA of the CDR3: TGTGCCAGCAGCTTAGGGTCCGGAAGCGGGGGGACCTGGAAGAATGAGCAGTTCTTC. It codes for CASSLGSGSGGTWKNEQFF. Filled out from reference TRBV11-3 and TRBJ2-1, the complete variable domain reads EAGVVQSPRYKIIEKKQPVAFWCNPISGHNTLYWYLQNLGQGPELLIRYENEEAVDDSQLPKDRFSAERLKGVDSTLKIQPAELGDSAVYLCASSLGSGSGGTWKNEQFFGPGTRLTVL.

The chain links TRBV11-2 to TRBJ1-1; D is undetermined. This CDR3 has 15 residues. CDR1 SGHAT and CDR2 FQNNGV come from the germline V gene. Trimming shortened V by 4 bases and J by 3 bases, and 15 bases separated the two germline ends. In DNA, the CDR3 is TGTGCCAGCAGCTCACGGGCGGGCGGGGACACTGAAGCTTTCTTT. Translated: CASSSRAGGDTEAFF.

The rearrangement links TRBV6-6 to TRBJ1-2, with 8 nucleotides matching TRBD1. The germline gives CDR1 MNHNY, CDR2 SVGAGI (reference sequence). V lost 5 bases, J lost 5 bases, and 4 bases stayed unmatched. The CDR3 is 13 amino acids. For the CDR3, the DNA is TGTGCCAGCAGTGTCGGGACAGGATATGGCTACACCTTC. It specifies CASSVGTGYGYTF.

The chain uses TRBV7-9 and TRBJ1-1; possibly TRBD1 for D (5 bases). The V gene lost 2 bases and the J gene lost 9 bases, with 16 bases spanning the gap. Germline CDR1 SEHNR, CDR2 FQNEAQ (reference sequence). The CDR3 extends over 14 amino acids. The CDR3 DNA reads as TGTGCCAGCAGCTTAACGCGGGACTCAAGCCAAGCTTTCTTT. This translates into CASSLTRDSSQAFF.

The gene calls are TRBV30 and TRBJ2-7; 11 nucleotides agree with TRBD2. Per the germline V gene, CDR1 is GTSNPN and CDR2 is SVGIG (reference sequence). After removal of 5 bases from V and 2 bases from J, the junction contained 8 bases not matched to a gene. The CDR3 runs to 15 residues. CDR3 amino acids: CAWPQTSGVTYEQYF. The DNA of the CDR3 is TGTGCCTGGCCCCAGACTAGCGGGGTCACCTACGAGCAGTACTTC.

V and J are TRBV30 and TRBJ2-2; tentatively, D is TRBD1 (6 bases). V gave up 3 bases and J gave up 6 bases, with 17 bases separating them. Germline CDR1 GTSNPN, CDR2 SVGIG (reference sequence). The CDR3 covers 15 residues. The CDR3 DNA is TGTGCCTGGAGGCCTGTGACAGGTAGAGCCGGGGAGCTGTTTTTT. Translation gives CAWRPVTGRAGELFF.

The chain recombines TRBV4-1 with TRBJ2-1; D uncertain. Germline V gene data show CDR1 as MGHRA and CDR2 as YSYEKL. V lost 4 bases and J lost 10, with 11 bases in between. The CDR3 is made up of 12 amino acids. The CDR3 is CASSPSGWEQFF. CDR3 coding DNA: TGCGCCAGCAGCCCTTCAGGCTGGGAGCAGTTCTTC.

The rearrangement uses TRBV4-1 and TRBJ1-5; 9 bases map to TRBD1. Germline CDR1 MGHRA, CDR2 YSYEKL. Trimming took 0 bases from V and 7 from J; bases not matched to a gene: 4. The CDR3 is 15 residues long. CDR3: CASSQEATGGQPQHF. DNA for the CDR3: TGCGCCAGCAGCCAAGAGGCGACAGGGGGACAGCCCCAGCATTTT.

This chain uses TRBV6-5 with TRBJ2-5; 8 bases align to TRBD1. The germline V gene encodes CDR1 MNHEY and CDR2 SVGAGI. CDR3 length equals 14 residues. Unmatched junction bases numbered 3, after V lost 2 bases and J lost 4 bases. CDR3 sequence: CASSYGTGGETQYF. In DNA, the CDR3 is TGTGCCAGCAGTTACGGGACAGGCGGAGAGACCCAGTACTTC.

The rearrangement uses TRBV27 and TRBJ2-7; 8 bases map to TRBD2. The V segment lost 5 bases and the J segment 5 bases; nucleotides outside the gene matches: 14. CDR1 and CDR2 from the germline V gene are MNHEY and SMNVEV (reference sequence). The CDR3 spans 16 residues. Here the CDR3 DNA reads TGTGCCAGCAGTCCTTGGAGCGGGGGAGCTCAGAACGAGCAGTACTTC. This translates into CASSPWSGGAQNEQYF.

Comments on this clone: The sample holds other DNA sequences that translate to the same CDR3. This rearrangement joins TRBV6-5 to TRBJ2-7; TRBD2 matches 8 bases. Per the germline V gene, CDR1 is MNHEY and CDR2 is SVGAGI. V lost 4 bases, J lost 4 bases, and 9 bases stayed unmatched. The length of the CDR3 is 15 residues. The CDR3 sequence: CASSSPREGRYEQYF. CDR3 bases: TGTGCCAGCAGTTCTCCCCGGGAGGGGCGATACGAGCAGTACTTC.

This clone showed up just a few times. The J gene is TRBJ1-1, the V gene TRBV28; D perhaps matches TRBD1 (5 bases). V was shortened by 3 bases and J by 0 bases, with 8 bases between the two germline ends. This CDR3 has 14 residues. Germline CDR1 and CDR2: MDHEN and SYDVKM. This CDR3 reads CASSLGGMNTEAFF. CDR3 DNA sequence: TGTGCCAGCAGTTTGGGGGGTATGAACACTGAAGCTTTCTTT.

This rearrangement joins TRBV5-1 to TRBJ2-1, with 11 nucleotides matching TRBD2. The germline V gene has CDR1 SGHRS and CDR2 YFSETQ. The CDR3 spans 14 residues. The V and J ends lost 4 bases and 6 bases, in that order; junction bases with no gene match: 3. The CDR3 DNA sequence: TGCGCCAGCAGCCTAGCGGGGGGCCCCAATGAGCAGTTCTTC. Its translation: CASSLAGGPNEQFF.

V and J are TRBV5-5 and TRBJ1-1; a weak D match, TRBD1 (5 bases). Germline values: CDR1 SGHKS, CDR2 YYEKEE (reference sequence). The CDR3 length is 15 residues. V was trimmed by 1 base and J by 0 bases, leaving 10 bases between them. CDR3 nucleotide sequence: TGTGCCAGCAGCTTGTATGGGGGGATGAACACTGAAGCTTTCTTT. Its translation: CASSLYGGMNTEAFF.

This chain joins TRBV5-4 and TRBJ2-7; 11 bases line up with TRBD2. CDR1 SGHNT and CDR2 YYREEE come from the germline V gene (reference sequence). The trim removed 5 bases at V and 5 bases at J, leaving 12 bases unmatched. The CDR3 has 16 residues. The CDR3 nucleotides read TGTGCCAGCAGTGGGGGACTAGCGGAGATCTGGAACGAGCAGTACTTC. Its protein product is CASSGGLAEIWNEQYF.